What follows describes a single T cell receptor (beta chain). Measured with immunoSEQ multiplex PCR; TCRdb has only the in-frame clones, and not every one. The sample gives about 82,000 clones, roughly 95% of which show up once; 0.3% to 0.45% is in the top ten. This record comes from a study of technical replicates of blood from a few donors. The germline V gene has CDR1 SGHAT and CDR2 FQNNGV. The V gene end was trimmed by 1 base and the J gene end by 6 bases; junction bases not matched to a gene: 12. This CDR3 region has 18 residues. The sequence was collected from a human donor in good health. What was sequenced was T cells isolated from PBMCs. This chain uses TRBV11-2 with TRBJ2-2; 9 nucleotides agree with TRBD2. For the CDR3, the DNA is TGTGCCAGCAGCTTAGTCTCCCCAGGTGCGGGAGGGCCCGGGGAGCTGTTTTTT. It specifies CASSLVSPGAGGPGELFF.